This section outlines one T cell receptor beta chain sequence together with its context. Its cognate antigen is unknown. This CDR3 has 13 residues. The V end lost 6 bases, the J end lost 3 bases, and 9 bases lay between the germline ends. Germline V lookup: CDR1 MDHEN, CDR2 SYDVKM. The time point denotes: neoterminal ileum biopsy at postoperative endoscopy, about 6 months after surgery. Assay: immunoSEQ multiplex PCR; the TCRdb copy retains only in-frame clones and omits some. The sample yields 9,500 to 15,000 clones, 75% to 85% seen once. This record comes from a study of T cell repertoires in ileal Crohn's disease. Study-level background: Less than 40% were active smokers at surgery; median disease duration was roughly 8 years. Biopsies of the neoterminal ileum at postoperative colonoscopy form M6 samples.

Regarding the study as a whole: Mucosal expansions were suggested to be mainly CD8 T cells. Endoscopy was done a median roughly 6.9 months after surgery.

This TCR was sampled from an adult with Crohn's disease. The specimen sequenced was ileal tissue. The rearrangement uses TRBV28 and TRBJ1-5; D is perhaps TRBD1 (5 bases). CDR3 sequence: CASRRQYNQPQHF. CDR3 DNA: TGTGCCAGCAGGAGACAGTACAATCAGCCCCAGCATTTT.